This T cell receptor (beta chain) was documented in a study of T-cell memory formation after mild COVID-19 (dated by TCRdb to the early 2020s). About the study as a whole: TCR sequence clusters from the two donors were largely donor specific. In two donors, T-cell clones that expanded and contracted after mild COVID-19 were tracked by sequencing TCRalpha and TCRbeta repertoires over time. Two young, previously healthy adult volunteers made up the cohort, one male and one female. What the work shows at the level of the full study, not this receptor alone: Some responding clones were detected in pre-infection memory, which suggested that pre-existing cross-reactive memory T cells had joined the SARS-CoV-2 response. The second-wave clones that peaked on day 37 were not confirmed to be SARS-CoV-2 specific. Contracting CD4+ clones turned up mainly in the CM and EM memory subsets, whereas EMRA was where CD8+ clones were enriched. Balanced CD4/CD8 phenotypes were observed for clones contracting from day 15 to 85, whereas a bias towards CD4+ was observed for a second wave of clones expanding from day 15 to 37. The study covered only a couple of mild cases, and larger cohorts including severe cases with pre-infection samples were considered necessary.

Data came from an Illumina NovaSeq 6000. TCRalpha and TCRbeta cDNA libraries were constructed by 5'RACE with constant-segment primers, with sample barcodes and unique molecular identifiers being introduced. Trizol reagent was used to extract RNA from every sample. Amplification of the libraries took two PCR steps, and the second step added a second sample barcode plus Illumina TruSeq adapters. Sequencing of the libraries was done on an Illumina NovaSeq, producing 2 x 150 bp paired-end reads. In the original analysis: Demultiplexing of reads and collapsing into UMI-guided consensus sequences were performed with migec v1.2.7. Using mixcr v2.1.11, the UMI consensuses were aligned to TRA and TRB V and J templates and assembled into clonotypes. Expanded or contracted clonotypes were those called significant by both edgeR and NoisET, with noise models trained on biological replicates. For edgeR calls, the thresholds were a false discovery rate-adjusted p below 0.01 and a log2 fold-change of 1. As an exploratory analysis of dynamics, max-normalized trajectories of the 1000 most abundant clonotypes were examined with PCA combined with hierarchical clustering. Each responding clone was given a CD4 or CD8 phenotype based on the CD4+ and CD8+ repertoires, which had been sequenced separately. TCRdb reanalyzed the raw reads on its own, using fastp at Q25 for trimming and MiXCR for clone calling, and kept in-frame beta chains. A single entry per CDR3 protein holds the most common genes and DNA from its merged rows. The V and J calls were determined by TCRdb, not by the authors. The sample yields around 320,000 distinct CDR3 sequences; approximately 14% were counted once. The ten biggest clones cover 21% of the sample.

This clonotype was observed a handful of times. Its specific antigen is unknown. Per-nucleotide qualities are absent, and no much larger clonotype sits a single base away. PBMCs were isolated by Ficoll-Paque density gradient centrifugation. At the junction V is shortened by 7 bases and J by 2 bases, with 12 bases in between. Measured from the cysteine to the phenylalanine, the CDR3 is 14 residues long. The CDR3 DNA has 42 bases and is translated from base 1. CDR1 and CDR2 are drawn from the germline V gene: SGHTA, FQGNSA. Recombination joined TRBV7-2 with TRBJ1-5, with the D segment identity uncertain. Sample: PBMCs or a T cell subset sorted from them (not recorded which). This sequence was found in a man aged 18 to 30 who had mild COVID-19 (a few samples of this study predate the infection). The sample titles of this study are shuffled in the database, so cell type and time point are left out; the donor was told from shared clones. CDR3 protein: CASTTTRGNQPQHF. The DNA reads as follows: TGTGCCAGCACCACCACCCGTGGCAATCAGCCCCAGCATTTT. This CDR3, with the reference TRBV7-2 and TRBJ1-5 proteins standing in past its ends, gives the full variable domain GAGVSQSPSNKVTEKGKDVELRCDPISGHTALYWYRQSLGQGLEFLIYFQGNSAPDKSGLPSDRFSAERTGGSVSTLTIQRTQQEDSAVYLCASTTTRGNQPQHFGDGTRLSIL.